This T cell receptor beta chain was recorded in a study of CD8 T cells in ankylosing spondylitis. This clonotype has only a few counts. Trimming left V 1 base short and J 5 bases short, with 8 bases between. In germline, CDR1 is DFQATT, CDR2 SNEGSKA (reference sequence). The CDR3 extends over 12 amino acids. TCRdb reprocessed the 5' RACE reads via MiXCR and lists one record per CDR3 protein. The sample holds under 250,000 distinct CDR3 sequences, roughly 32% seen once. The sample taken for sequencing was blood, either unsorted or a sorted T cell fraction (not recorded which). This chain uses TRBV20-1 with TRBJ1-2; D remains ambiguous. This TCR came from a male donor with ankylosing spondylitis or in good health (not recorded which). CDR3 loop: CSARGLQYGYTF. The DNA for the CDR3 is TGCAGTGCTAGAGGTCTTCAGTATGGCTACACCTTC.